One and the same sample provided the 32 T cell receptor beta chains below, sequenced in a study of T cells after yellow fever vaccination (dated by TCRdb to about 2019). Library creation used 5' RACE. Instrument on record: Illumina NovaSeq 6000. Using fastp at Q25 and MiXCR, TCRdb reprocessed the public reads and kept productive beta chains. Identical CDR3 protein sequences are pooled into one entry, listed with their most common genes and DNA. Within this sample are a few hundred thousand distinct CDR3 sequences, with about 4% of them counted one time only. Roughly 24% of the sample goes to the ten largest clones. The sample's treatment or condition label is to be understood as: live attenuated yellow fever vaccine strain. The sequencing here drew on PBMCs, taken 5 days after the yellow fever booster vaccination. The receptors come from a man younger than 35 who received the YFV17D yellow fever vaccine.

This clonotype has only a few counts. The rearrangement uses TRBV27 and TRBJ2-7; 7 nucleotides line up with TRBD1. This CDR3 has 15 amino acids. Germline assignment: CDR1 MNHEY and CDR2 SMNVEV (reference sequence). The J segment lost 3 bases and the V segment lost 8 bases, leaving 13 bases of the junction unmatched. CDR3 protein: CASRTGYGTDYEQYV. The CDR3 DNA is TGTGCCAGCCGTACCGGATACGGGACAGACTACGAGCAGTACGTC.

This clonotype occurred a few times. This chain connects TRBV20-1 to TRBJ1-6; 8 bases align to TRBD1. Looked up from germline, CDR1 is DFQATT and CDR2 is SNEGSKA (reference sequence). The V and J ends lost 4 bases and 9 bases, in that order; junction bases with no gene match: 5. CDR3 length: 13 amino acids. The CDR3 region has the DNA TGCAGTGCTATCAGGGGGCGAGGTTCACCCCTCCACTTT. The encoded protein is CSAIRGRGSPLHF.

This clonotype was counted a few times. The chain couples TRBV12-3 or TRBV12-4 to TRBJ1-1; tentative D call: TRBD1 (6 bases). This CDR3 contains 15 residues. Trimming shortened V by 3 bases and J by 2 bases, and 13 bases separated the two germline ends. CDR3 nucleotide sequence: TGTGCCAGCAGTTTCATTGACAGGATTAACACTGAAGCTTTCTTT. This codes for CASSFIDRINTEAFF.

This clonotype has a count of ten or more. The chain joins TRBV7-2 to TRBJ1-1, with D possibly matching TRBD1 (6 bases). The V and J ends lost 5 bases and 11 bases respectively, with 15 bases between them. CDR1 SGHTA and CDR2 FQGNSA come from the germline V gene. The CDR3 is 12 residues long. The CDR3 loop reads CASSPQGRQAFF. The DNA of the CDR3 is TGTGCCAGCAGCCCTCAGGGGAGGCAGGCTTTCTTT.

The rearrangement uses TRBV5-5 and TRBJ2-7; D remains unclear. The germline V gene has CDR1 SGHKS and CDR2 YYEKEE (reference sequence). CDR3 length: 14 residues. The V end was cut by 1 base, the J end by 0 bases, with 8 bases between. In DNA, the CDR3 is TGTGCCAGCAGCTTGCGCGTAAGCTCCTACGAGCAGTACGTC. Translated: CASSLRVSSYEQYV.

This clonotype was recorded many times. V and J are TRBV7-2 and TRBJ2-3, with 10 nucleotides matching TRBD2. J was trimmed by 2 bases and V by 5 bases; bases with no gene match: 4. Germline V lookup: CDR1 SGHTA, CDR2 FQGNSA. The CDR3 runs 15 residues. The CDR3 reads CASSQLAGTTDTQYF. Here the CDR3 DNA reads TGTGCCAGCAGCCAACTAGCGGGAACCACAGATACGCAGTATTTT.

The chain has TRBV18 and TRBJ2-6; tentatively, D is TRBD2 (6 bases). The ends were cut back, 0 bases at V and 4 bases at J, with 22 bases in the middle. The CDR3 has 20 amino acids. From germline, CDR1 is KGHSH and CDR2 LQKENI. As DNA, the CDR3 is TGTGCCAGCTCACCACCGAGGGCAGGGAGGCCCCTCGCCGGGGCCAACGTCCTGACTTTC. It encodes CASSPPRAGRPLAGANVLTF.

This clonotype was recorded a few times. The V call is TRBV7-3, the J call TRBJ2-1; TRBD2 matches at 7 bases. The CDR3 consists of 15 residues. In germline, CDR1 is SGHTA, CDR2 FQGTGA. V gave up 3 bases and J gave up 1 base; unmatched junction bases: 3. The CDR3 region has the DNA TGTGCCAGCAGCTTGGCGGGAGCTTCCTACAATGAGCAGTTCTTC. Translated: CASSLAGASYNEQFF.

This clonotype was observed a handful of times. The chain uses TRBV4-1 and TRBJ1-5; D perhaps matches TRBD1 (6 bases). Germline values: CDR1 MGHRA, CDR2 YSYEKL. CDR3 size: 15 residues. Trimming stripped 3 bases from V and 0 bases from J, with 9 bases between. The CDR3 sequence: CASSHWTDSNQPQHF. The CDR3 nucleotides are TGCGCCAGCAGCCATTGGACAGATAGCAATCAGCCCCAGCATTTT.

This clonotype was observed many times. The chain couples TRBV7-3 to TRBJ2-5, with unresolved D. Looked up from germline, CDR1 is SGHTA and CDR2 is FQGTGA. The CDR3 has 13 residues. Trimming removed 5 bases at V and 0 bases at J, with 7 bases between. CDR3 nucleotide sequence: TGTGCCAGCAGCATCCGGGACCAAGAGACCCAGTACTTC. Its translation is CASSIRDQETQYF. The entire variable domain, with the rest obtained from reference TRBV7-3 and TRBJ2-5, is as follows: GAGVSQTPSNKVTEKGKYVELRCDPISGHTALYWYRQSLGQGPEFLIYFQGTGAADDSGLPNDRFFAVRPEGSVSTLKIQRTERGDSAVYLCASSIRDQETQYFGPGTRLLVL.

A few counts support this clonotype. The CDR3 DNA reads as TGCAGTGCGTTACAGGGTGTCGTTCATCAGCCCCAGCATTTT. It specifies CSALQGVVHQPQHF. The genes are TRBV20-1 and TRBJ1-5; D is possibly TRBD1 (6 bases). The germline CDR1 and CDR2 sequences are DFQATT and SNEGSKA (reference sequence). CDR3 length: 14 amino acids. The germline V and J ends were trimmed by 6 bases and 5 bases, with 17 bases remaining between them.

There are a few counts of this clonotype. The chain has TRBV28 and TRBJ2-3, with D possibly being TRBD1 or TRBD2 (5 bases each). Germline V gene data show CDR1 as MDHEN and CDR2 as SYDVKM. This CDR3 comprises 16 residues. V lost 4 bases and J 6 bases, leaving 20 bases between the germline ends. The DNA for the CDR3 is TGTGCCAGCAGTTCACTCGCCGGGACGGGAAGGGATACGCAGTATTTT. Translating it yields CASSSLAGTGRDTQYF.

This clonotype turned up a few times. The V call is TRBV29-1, the J call TRBJ1-1; no definite D call. Trimming pared 5 bases from V and 3 bases from J, leaving 16 bases between. CDR3 length equals 14 residues. The germline gives CDR1 SQVTM, CDR2 ANQGSEA. CDR3 nucleotides: TGCAGCGTTTCTTCGCTGAATCGGGACACTGAAGCTTTCTTT. Protein sequence: CSVSSLNRDTEAFF.

This rearrangement joins TRBV5-1 to TRBJ2-1; 15 bases align to TRBD2. CDR1 and CDR2 (germline): SGHRS, YFSETQ. The V gene end was trimmed by 0 bases and the J gene end by 5 bases; junction bases not matched to a gene: 3. This CDR3 is built from 17 residues. Written as DNA, the CDR3 is TGCGCCAGCAGCTTGGTTGGACTAGCGGGGGGGGACAATGAGCAGTTCTTC. This encodes CASSLVGLAGGDNEQFF.

This clonotype was recorded a few times. The chain employs TRBV5-1 and TRBJ2-3; TRBD2 agrees at 8 bases. V lost 3 bases and J lost 0; bases outside the gene matches: 12. Germline CDR1 reads SGHRS; CDR2 reads YFSETQ. The CDR3 totals 18 residues. CDR3 sequence (DNA): TGCGCCAGCAGCTGGGGCCCAGGACTAGCTTCTAGCACAGATACGCAGTATTTT. This encodes CASSWGPGLASSTDTQYF.

This clonotype was seen ten or more times. The CDR3 bases are TGCGCCAGCAGCACTAGCGGGGGAGAGTACAATGAGCAGTTCTTC. The encoded protein is CASSTSGGEYNEQFF. The chain uses TRBV5-1 and TRBJ2-1, with 11 nucleotides matching TRBD2. With 4 bases clipped from V and 4 bases from J, the junction kept 4 bases outside the gene matches. The V gene's germline CDR1 is SGHRS and CDR2 YFSETQ. CDR3 length: 15 amino acids.

This clonotype turned up a few times. This sequence joins TRBV4-2 and TRBJ2-7; no firm D call. This CDR3 is 16 amino acids long. V was pared by 1 base and J by 4 bases, with 17 bases between. CDR1 and CDR2 (germline): LGHNA, YNFKEQ. CDR3 bases: TGTGCCAGCAGCCAAGCAGGCCTAGGCTGGGTTTACGAGCAGTACTTC. It encodes CASSQAGLGWVYEQYF.

The sample holds many counts of this clonotype. The chain joins TRBV6-5 to TRBJ2-6; possible D gene TRBD1, 6 bases. The V and J ends lost 0 bases and 1 base respectively, with 10 bases between them. This CDR3 has 17 residues. The germline V gene has CDR1 MNHEY and CDR2 SVGAGI. CDR3 nucleotide sequence: TGTGCCAGCAGTTACTCGGGACACCCTTCTGGGGCCAACGTCCTGACTTTC. Encoded protein: CASSYSGHPSGANVLTF.

This clonotype was picked up many times. The rearrangement links TRBV4-1 to TRBJ2-5; D not resolved. V was cut by 3 bases and J by 4 bases, with 9 bases left in between. In germline, CDR1 is MGHRA, CDR2 YSYEKL. The CDR3 consists of 13 residues. The DNA of the CDR3 is TGCGCCAGCAGCCAGAGCTACACAGAGACCCAGTACTTC. Protein: CASSQSYTETQYF.

This clonotype was detected ten times or more. The gene calls are TRBV7-2 and TRBJ2-3, with D maybe TRBD2 (7 bases). Germline V gene sequence: CDR1 SGHTA, CDR2 FQGNSA. V was trimmed by 5 bases and J by 4 bases, leaving 16 bases between them. There are 15 residues in the CDR3. The CDR3 nucleotides read TGTGCCAGCAGCCTAGTGGGGGGGGCCCCAGATACGCAGTATTTT. It codes for CASSLVGGAPDTQYF.

At least ten counts were recorded for this clonotype. This CDR3 reads CASSFPSSPLHF. In DNA, the CDR3 is TGTGCCAGCAGTTTCCCCTCTTCACCCCTCCACTTT. V gene TRBV27 combines with J gene TRBJ1-6; D uncertain. Germline CDR1 reads MNHEY; CDR2 reads SMNVEV (reference sequence). Trimming left V 3 bases short and J 9 bases short, with 6 bases between. The CDR3 loop spans 12 amino acids.

This clonotype was counted many times. The J gene is TRBJ2-7, the V gene TRBV3-1, with no clear D. This CDR3 contains 15 residues. Per germline, CDR1 LGHDT and CDR2 YNNKEL (reference sequence). V was shortened by 1 base and J by 2 bases, with 12 bases between the two germline ends. CDR3 sequence: CASSQGGLNPYEQYV. DNA for the CDR3: TGTGCCAGCAGCCAAGGGGGATTAAACCCCTACGAGCAGTACGTC.

This clonotype has more than one count but fewer than ten. The chain employs TRBV7-8 and TRBJ2-2; 10 positions match TRBD2. J lost 3 bases, V lost 4 bases, and 5 bases had no gene match. CDR1 and CDR2 (germline): SGHVS, FQNEAQ. This CDR3 spans 16 amino acids. The CDR3 region is CASSSASGGYTGELFF. The CDR3 DNA follows: TGTGCCAGCAGCTCGGCTAGCGGGGGATACACCGGGGAGCTGTTTTTT.

V and J are TRBV7-2 and TRBJ2-5; D unclear. V dropped 2 bases and J dropped 5 bases, with 6 bases sitting between them. The CDR3 is made up of 12 amino acids. Germline V CDR1 and CDR2: SGHTA, FQGNSA. Here the CDR3 DNA reads TGTGCCAGCAGCTTAAACGAGGAGACCCAGTACTTC. Translated: CASSLNEETQYF. The complete variable domain, with remaining parts taken from reference TRBV7-2 and TRBJ2-5, reads GAGVSQSPSNKVTEKGKDVELRCDPISGHTALYWYRQSLGQGLEFLIYFQGNSAPDKSGLPSDRFSAERTGGSVSTLTIQRTQQEDSAVYLCASSLNEETQYFGPGTRLLVL.

In the case of this clonotype: The junction departs from germline at one end; a sequencing error may be responsible. This chain links TRBV7-7 with TRBJ2-1; 10 bases match TRBD2. The CDR3 has 15 residues. CDR1 is SSHAT, CDR2 FNYEAQ, per germline (reference sequence). The CDR3 reads CASSPGLALHNEQFF. The CDR3 DNA is TGTGCTAGCAGCCCGGGACTAGCGCTGCACAATGAGCAGTTCTTC.

This clonotype came up a few times. The gene calls are TRBV11-2 and TRBJ1-3; unclear D gene. The CDR3 spans 13 residues. Trimming removed 3 bases at V and 7 bases at J, with 10 bases between. Germline values: CDR1 SGHAT, CDR2 FQNNGV. DNA for the CDR3: TGTGCCAGCAGCTTGGGGTCGAGGAACACCATATATTTT. Translation gives CASSLGSRNTIYF. Full variable domain (rest looked up from reference TRBV11-2 and TRBJ1-3): EAGVAQSPRYKIIEKRQSVAFWCNPISGHATLYWYQQILGQGPKLLIQFQNNGVVDDSQLPKDRFSAERLKGVDSTLKIQPAKLEDSAVYLCASSLGSRNTIYFGEGSWLTVV.

The chain links TRBV12-3 or TRBV12-4 to TRBJ2-7; a possible D gene is TRBD1 (5 bases). V was trimmed by 8 bases and J by 3 bases, leaving 29 bases between them. The CDR3 length is 18 residues. DNA of the CDR3: TGTGCCAGCTGTCCAGTCTTGAGTGACAGTGCCAAATACTACGAGCAGTACTTC. The encoded protein is CASCPVLSDSAKYYEQYF.

This clonotype was detected a few times. CDR3 residues: CASRETGTNSYEQYF. CDR3 coding DNA: TGTGCCAGTAGGGAGACAGGGACGAACTCCTACGAGCAGTACTTC. The chain joins TRBV19 to TRBJ2-7; 7 bases align to TRBD1. Germline CDR1 and CDR2: LNHDA and SQIVND (reference sequence). The CDR3 runs to 15 residues. After removal of 6 bases from V and 0 bases from J, the junction contained 8 bases not matched to a gene.

Comments on this clonotype: Germline is not matched at one junction end, which may reflect a read error. The chain joins TRBV15 to TRBJ2-7; tentative D call: TRBD1 (6 bases). The CDR3 consists of 14 residues. From germline, CDR1 is LNHNV and CDR2 YYDKDF (reference sequence). As DNA, the CDR3 is TGTGCCACCAGCAGAGACAGGGGATCCTTCGAGCAGTACTTC. It encodes CATSRDRGSFEQYF.

Many counts were recorded for this clonotype. The V gene is TRBV4-3, the J gene TRBJ2-7, with 7 bases matching TRBD1. This CDR3 has 14 amino acids. Germline CDR1 and CDR2: LGHNA and YSLEER. The ends lost 1 base at V and 5 bases at J; junction bases unmatched: 5. CDR3 in amino acids: CASSQAITGDEQYV. In nucleotides, the CDR3 is TGCGCCAGCAGCCAAGCCATTACAGGGGACGAGCAGTACGTC.

The chain recombines TRBV30 with TRBJ1-2; D not resolved. The length of the CDR3 is 11 residues. CDR1 GTSNPN and CDR2 SVGIG come from the germline V gene (reference sequence). V shed 3 bases and J shed 8 bases, with 10 bases lying between them. CDR3 sequence (DNA): TGTGCCTGGAGGCCGGTAGGGGGCTACACCTTC. The encoded protein is CAWRPVGGYTF.

This clonotype was recorded a few times. V is TRBV6-2 or TRBV6-3 and J is TRBJ1-5; D perhaps matches TRBD1 (5 bases). Germline-derived CDR1 and CDR2 are MNHEY and SVGEGT. The CDR3 covers 15 residues. The V gene lost 6 bases and the J gene lost 2 bases, with 14 bases spanning the gap. CDR3 coding DNA: TGTGCCAGCAGCCACGGACAAGGGGGCAATCAGCCCCAGCATTTT. Translated: CASSHGQGGNQPQHF.